This entry concerns a single TCR beta chain. Its antigen is unknown. The data originate from a study of CD8+CD57+ T cells in acquired aplastic anemia. Study overall: Average DNA yield from sorted CD4+ and CD8+ cells was approximately 3 ug. Study-wide findings and caveats: No significant difference in CD8+ Simpson's diversity was found between patients and controls.

Template material for TCR beta VDJ and CDR3 profiling consisted of genomic DNA. Via MiXCR, TCRdb re-called the reads, giving one row per CDR3 protein. The sample contains a few hundred thousand distinct CDR3 sequences, approximately 80% of which appear only once. The length of the CDR3 is 17 residues. Unmatched junction bases numbered 12, after V lost 4 bases and J lost 4 bases. Germline V gene data show CDR1 as SGDLS and CDR2 as YYNGEE. Sequenced patients had shown CD8+CD57+ cell expansion by flow cytometry. There were no patients without severe acquired aplastic anemia. The sample taken for sequencing was sorted CD4+, CD8+, or CD8+CD57+ T cells (not recorded which) from PBMCs. The source is a human donor with aplastic anemia. The J gene is TRBJ1-1, the V gene TRBV9, with 11 nucleotides matching TRBD1. Here the CDR3 DNA reads TGTGCCAGCAGCCCGGGGACAGGGGGTAGAGGGGCCACTGAAGCTTTCTTT. Translation gives CASSPGTGGRGATEAFF.